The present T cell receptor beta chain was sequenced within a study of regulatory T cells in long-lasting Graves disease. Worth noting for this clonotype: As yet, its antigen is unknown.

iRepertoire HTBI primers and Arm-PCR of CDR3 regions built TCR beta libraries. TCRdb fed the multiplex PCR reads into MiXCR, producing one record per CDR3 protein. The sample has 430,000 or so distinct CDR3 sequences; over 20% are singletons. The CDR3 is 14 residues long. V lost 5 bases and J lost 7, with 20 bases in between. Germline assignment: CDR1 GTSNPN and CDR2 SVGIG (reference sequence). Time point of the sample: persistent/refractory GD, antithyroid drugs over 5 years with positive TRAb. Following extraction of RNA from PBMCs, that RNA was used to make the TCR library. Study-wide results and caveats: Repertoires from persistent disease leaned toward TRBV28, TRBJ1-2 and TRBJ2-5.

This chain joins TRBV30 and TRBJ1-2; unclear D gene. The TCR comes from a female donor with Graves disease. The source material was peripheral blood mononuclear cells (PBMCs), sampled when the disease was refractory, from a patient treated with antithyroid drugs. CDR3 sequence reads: CAWGEQTRIFGYTF. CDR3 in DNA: TGTGCCTGGGGGGAGCAGACCCGGATTTTTGGCTACACCTTC.